The clone carrying this TCR beta chain showed up just a few times. Sequencing was performed with immunoSEQ multiplex PCR; in TCRdb, only in-frame clones are kept and a portion is missing. The sample includes hundreds of thousands of clones, about 85% of them seen just once. This specimen comes from a study of blood T cell repertoires in COVID-19. Looking at the study overall: Samples came from the United States, Italy and Spain, spanning acute and convalescent COVID-19. Sources were T cells, B-cell-depleted T cells, or PBMCs; the material itself was cDNA or gDNA.

Trimming at V came to 2 bases and at J to 5 bases, leaving 7 bases not matched to a gene. The germline V gene has CDR1 GTSNPN and CDR2 SVGIG (reference sequence). The CDR3 extends over 15 amino acids. The chain is built from TRBV30 and TRBJ1-4; 8 bases are shared with TRBD1. The receptor comes from a woman under 30 who had recovered from COVID-19. The sequenced sample consisted of peripheral blood. CDR3 bases: TGTGCCTGGAGTCCCAGGACAGGGCGCAATGAAAAACTGTTTTTT. Residues: CAWSPRTGRNEKLFF.